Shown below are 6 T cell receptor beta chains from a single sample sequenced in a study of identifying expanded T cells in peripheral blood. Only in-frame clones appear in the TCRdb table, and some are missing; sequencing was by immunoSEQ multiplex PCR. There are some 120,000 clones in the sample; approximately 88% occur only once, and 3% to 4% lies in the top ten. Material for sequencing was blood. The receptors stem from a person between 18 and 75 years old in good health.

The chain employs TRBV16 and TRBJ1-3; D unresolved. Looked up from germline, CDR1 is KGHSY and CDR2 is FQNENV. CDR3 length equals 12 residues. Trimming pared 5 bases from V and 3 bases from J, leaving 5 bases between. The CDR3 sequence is CASSRDGNTIYF. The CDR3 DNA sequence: TGTGCCAGCAGCAGGGATGGAAACACCATATATTTT.

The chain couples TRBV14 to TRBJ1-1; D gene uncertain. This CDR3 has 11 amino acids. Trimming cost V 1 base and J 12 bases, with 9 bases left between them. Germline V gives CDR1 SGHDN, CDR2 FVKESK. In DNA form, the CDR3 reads TGTGCCAGCAGCCAAGGGCCGGGAACTTTCTTT. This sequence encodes CASSQGPGTFF.

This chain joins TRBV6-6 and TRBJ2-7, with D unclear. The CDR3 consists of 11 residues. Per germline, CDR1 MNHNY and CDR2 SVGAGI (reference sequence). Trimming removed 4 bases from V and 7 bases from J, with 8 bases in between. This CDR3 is CASSSLVEQYF. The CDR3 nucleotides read TGTGCCAGCAGTTCCCTGGTAGAGCAGTACTTC.

In nucleotides, the CDR3 is TGCGCCAGCAGCCAAGATCCAACGGGCCCCGGGGAGCTGTTTTTT. Its protein product is CASSQDPTGPGELFF. This chain uses TRBV4-3 with TRBJ2-2, with D unresolved. V dropped 0 bases and J dropped 6 bases, with 11 bases sitting between them. The CDR3 is 15 residues long. CDR1 is LGHNA, CDR2 YSLEER, per germline.

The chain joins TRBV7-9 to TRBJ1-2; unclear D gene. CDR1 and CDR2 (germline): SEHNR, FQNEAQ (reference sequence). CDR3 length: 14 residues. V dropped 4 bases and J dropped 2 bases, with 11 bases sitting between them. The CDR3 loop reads CASSYLAENYGYTF. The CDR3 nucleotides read TGTGCCAGCAGCTACCTCGCAGAAAACTATGGCTACACCTTC.

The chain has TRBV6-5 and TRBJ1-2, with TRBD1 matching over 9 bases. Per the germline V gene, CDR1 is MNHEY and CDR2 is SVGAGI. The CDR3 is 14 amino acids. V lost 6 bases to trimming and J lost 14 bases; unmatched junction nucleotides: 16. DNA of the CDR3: TGTGCCAGCAGCCAACGGACAGGGGCCCAAGGAGGGACCTTC. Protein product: CASSQRTGAQGGTF.